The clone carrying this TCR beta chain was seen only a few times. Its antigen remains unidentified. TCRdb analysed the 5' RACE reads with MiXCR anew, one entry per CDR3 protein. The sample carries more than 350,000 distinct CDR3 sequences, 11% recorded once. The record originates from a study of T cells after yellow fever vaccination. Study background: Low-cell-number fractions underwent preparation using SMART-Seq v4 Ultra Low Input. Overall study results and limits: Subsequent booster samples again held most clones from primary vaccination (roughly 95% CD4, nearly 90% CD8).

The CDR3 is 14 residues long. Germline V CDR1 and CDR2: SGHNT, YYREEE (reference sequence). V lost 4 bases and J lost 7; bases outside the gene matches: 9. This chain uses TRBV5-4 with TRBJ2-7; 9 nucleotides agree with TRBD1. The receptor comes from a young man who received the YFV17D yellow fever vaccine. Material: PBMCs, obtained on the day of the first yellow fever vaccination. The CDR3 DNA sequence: TGTGCCAGCAGCCCGGACAGGGGAGGGAGAGAGCAGTACGTC. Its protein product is CASSPDRGGREQYV.